The 18 T cell receptor beta chains below come from one sample, sequenced in a study of T cells in Graves' hyperthyroidism and ophthalmopathy. RNA transcripts served as the template for amplifying TCR beta CDR3 regions. The HTBI primer set served for first-round RT-PCR of the TCR CDR3. TCRdb processed the multiplex PCR reads anew with MiXCR; each CDR3 protein has one entry. The table shows a few hundred thousand distinct CDR3 sequences, with just over 45% occurring only once. Sequencing used peripheral blood or thyroid tissue (not recorded which). These TCRs come from a woman aged 18-30 years with Graves' hyperthyroidism.

The gene calls are TRBV7-9 and TRBJ2-7; 12 bases agree with TRBD2. The V gene end was trimmed by 4 bases and the J gene end by 7 bases; junction bases not matched to a gene: 11. The germline V gene encodes CDR1 SEHNR and CDR2 FQNEAQ (reference sequence). The CDR3 has 16 amino acids. This CDR3 is CASSSQRLAGVSEQYF. CDR3 nucleotides: TGTGCCAGCAGCTCCCAGAGACTAGCGGGAGTCAGTGAGCAGTACTTC.

This clonotype has at least ten counts. The chain combines TRBV6-1 with TRBJ1-1; no definite D call. Germline V CDR1 and CDR2: MNHNS, SASEGT. This CDR3 has 11 residues. V lost 2 bases to trimming and J lost 7 bases, with 5 bases between them. CDR3 sequence (DNA): TGTGCCAGCAGTGAAATCATTGAAGCTTTCTTT. Its protein is CASSEIIEAFF.

There are many counts of this clonotype. V gene TRBV12-3 or TRBV12-4 combines with J gene TRBJ2-5, with D unclear. The CDR3 consists of 16 residues. Trimming took 5 bases from V and 1 from J, leaving 17 bases between them. The CDR3 reads CASSSTGVGFQETQYF. The DNA of the CDR3 is TGTGCCAGCAGTAGTACTGGGGTGGGCTTCCAAGAGACCCAGTACTTC.

This clonotype was detected only once. The genes are TRBV7-2 and TRBJ2-3, with D maybe TRBD2 (6 bases). V lost 4 bases, J lost 1 base, and 18 bases lay in between. Germline values: CDR1 SGHTA, CDR2 FQGNSA. The CDR3 sequence is 17 residues long. The CDR3 sequence: CASSSPLPASGTDTQYF. The CDR3 DNA follows: TGTGCCAGCAGCTCTCCTCTCCCTGCTAGCGGCACAGATACGCAGTATTTT. The complete variable domain, with remaining parts taken from reference TRBV7-2 and TRBJ2-3, reads GAGVSQSPSNKVTEKGKDVELRCDPISGHTALYWYRQSLGQGLEFLIYFQGNSAPDKSGLPSDRFSAERTGGSVSTLTIQRTQQEDSAVYLCASSSPLPASGTDTQYFGPGTRLTVL.

Concerning this clonotype: The CDR3 does not end in the conserved phenylalanine or tryptophan, so this is likely a read error. V is TRBV29-1 and J is TRBJ1-1; no definite D call. CDR3 length: 12 residues. Trimming took 8 bases from V and 2 from J, leaving 12 bases between them. CDR1 and CDR2 from the germline V gene are SQVTM and ANQGSEA. In DNA form, the CDR3 reads TGCAGCAGCCAGACGGATAACACTGAAGCTTTCCTT. This gives the protein CSSQTDNTEAFL.

This chain links TRBV20-1 with TRBJ1-4; no definite D call. The ends were cut back, 3 bases at V and 10 bases at J, with 6 bases in the middle. The CDR3 is 10 residues long. CDR1 is DFQATT, CDR2 SNEGSKA, per germline (reference sequence). The CDR3 region has the DNA TGCAGTGCTAGTTCGGGAAAACTGTTTTTT. This codes for CSASSGKLFF.

The chain is built from TRBV7-3 and TRBJ1-2, with 8 bases fitting TRBD1. V shed 2 bases, J shed 6 bases, and the junction held 2 bases outside the gene matches. CDR3 length equals 13 residues. Germline V CDR1 and CDR2: SGHTA, FQGTGA. The CDR3 here is CASSLQGANGYTF. CDR3 coding DNA: TGTGCCAGCAGCTTACAGGGGGCTAATGGCTACACCTTC.

The chain links TRBV29-1 to TRBJ2-3; 12 bases map to TRBD2. The CDR3 contains 16 residues. The J segment lost 0 bases and the V segment lost 8 bases, leaving 9 bases of the junction unmatched. Germline CDR1 is SQVTM and CDR2 is ANQGSEA. The DNA for the CDR3 is TGCAGCCCTGAGAGACTAGCGGGAGAGAGCACAGATACGCAGTATTTT. The encoded protein is CSPERLAGESTDTQYF.

This clonotype appeared many times. CDR3 in amino acids: CASSLSSGRTEAFF. DNA of the CDR3: TGTGCCAGCAGCTTATCATCAGGTCGCACTGAAGCTTTCTTT. The V and J genes are TRBV11-3 and TRBJ1-1, with D hard to call. Per the germline V gene, CDR1 is SGHNT and CDR2 is YENEEA. The CDR3 length is 14 residues. The V and J ends lost 2 bases and 4 bases respectively, with 11 bases between them.

This clonotype was observed many times. CDR3 protein: CASSAGFGETQYF. In DNA form, the CDR3 reads TGTGCCAGCAGCGCGGGGTTTGGGGAGACCCAGTACTTC. The chain recombines TRBV14 with TRBJ2-5, with D possibly matching TRBD2 (6 bases). The V end lost 5 bases, the J end lost 5 bases, and 12 bases lay between the germline ends. The CDR3 sequence is 13 residues long. Looked up from germline, CDR1 is SGHDN and CDR2 is FVKESK.

This clonotype was picked up one time. One end of the junction varies from germline; a read error may be responsible. The chain joins TRBV24-1 to TRBJ1-2; 7 bases are shared with TRBD1. The V gene's germline CDR1 is KGHDR and CDR2 SFDVKD. The CDR3 spans 13 residues. CDR3 loop: CTTPPRTGDGYTF. CDR3 nucleotide sequence: TGTACCACCCCTCCTAGGACAGGAGATGGCTACACCTTC.

V and J are TRBV4-2 and TRBJ2-7, with 8 positions matching TRBD2. CDR3 length: 18 amino acids. V was pared by 1 base and J by 4 bases, with 15 bases of the junction left unmatched. Germline V CDR1 and CDR2: LGHNA, YNFKEQ. DNA for the CDR3: TGTGCCAGCAGCCAAGCCGGCGCTGGAACTAGCGGAACTTACGAGCAGTACTTC. Its translation is CASSQAGAGTSGTYEQYF.

This sequence joins TRBV24-1 and TRBJ1-2; 7 bases map to TRBD1. The germline gives CDR1 KGHDR, CDR2 SFDVKD. The CDR3 sequence is 13 residues long. V shed 7 bases, J shed 7 bases, and the junction held 8 bases outside the gene matches. The CDR3: CATSLGGTAGYTF. The CDR3 coding sequence is TGTGCCACCAGCTTGGGCGGGACAGCTGGCTACACCTTC.

This clonotype was counted only a few times. The genes are TRBV7-3 and TRBJ2-3; possibly TRBD2 for D (6 bases). The CDR3 runs to 15 residues. The V gene's germline CDR1 is SGHTA and CDR2 FQGTGA. Trimming pared 3 bases from V and 0 bases from J, leaving 10 bases between. This chain's CDR3 is CASSLFSGSTDTQYF. The CDR3 DNA is TGTGCCAGCAGCTTGTTTAGCGGCAGCACAGATACGCAGTATTTT.

The chain couples TRBV24-1 to TRBJ2-6, with D perhaps matching TRBD2 (5 bases). Trimming pared 7 bases from V and 3 bases from J, leaving 9 bases between. Germline loops: CDR1 KGHDR, CDR2 SFDVKD. CDR3 size: 14 residues. CDR3 protein: CATSPGLGANVLTF. The CDR3 region has the DNA TGTGCCACCAGCCCAGGACTTGGGGCCAACGTCCTGACTTTC.

This clonotype was observed at least ten times. The chain employs TRBV6-5 and TRBJ1-5, with D tentatively TRBD1 (6 bases). V lost 5 bases to trimming and J lost 9 bases, with 14 bases between them. The germline CDR1 and CDR2 sequences are MNHEY and SVGAGI. This CDR3 has 13 residues. In DNA, the CDR3 is TGTGCCAGCAGTACAGGGAGGGGAAGGCCCCAGCATTTT. It yields the protein CASSTGRGRPQHF.

This clonotype was seen ten or more times. The chain uses TRBV7-9 and TRBJ2-7; D is ambiguous. With 2 bases removed from V and 3 bases from J, the gap between germline ends came to 14 bases. CDR3 length: 15 residues. Germline-derived CDR1 and CDR2 are SEHNR and FQNEAQ (reference sequence). CDR3 bases: TGTGCCAGCAGCTTAATTTCGGCGGCAAGCTACGAGCAGTACTTC. The encoded protein is CASSLISAASYEQYF.

The rearrangement links TRBV2 to TRBJ1-2, with 7 bases matching TRBD1. The length of the CDR3 is 14 residues. The germline V gene has CDR1 SNHLY and CDR2 FYNNEI. V gave up 5 bases and J gave up 8 bases; unmatched junction bases: 11. The CDR3 is CASSLFDRANGYTF. The CDR3 nucleotides read TGTGCCAGCAGTTTGTTTGACAGGGCGAACGGCTACACCTTC.